This T cell receptor (beta chain) was profiled in a study of blood T cell repertoires in COVID-19. Germline V gives CDR1 SEHNR, CDR2 FQNEAQ (reference sequence). Trimming stripped 3 bases from V and 7 bases from J, with 12 bases between. The CDR3 contains 14 residues. Assay used: immunoSEQ multiplex PCR; TCRdb lists only in-frame clones, some missing. The sample records about 230,000 clones, over 80% being singletons. The sequencing sample was made of peripheral blood. This TCR was recovered from a man aged 35 to 55 with acute or convalescent COVID-19. The J gene is TRBJ1-4, the V gene TRBV7-9, with a possible D match to TRBD1 (5 bases). CDR3 sequence reads: CASSFNQGPEKLFF. In DNA, the CDR3 is TGTGCCAGCAGCTTTAATCAGGGTCCTGAAAAACTGTTTTTT.